These T cell receptor beta chains were read from a single sample in a study of a mutant IDH1 vaccine in newly diagnosed glioma. Which antigens these TCRs recognize remains unknown. Profiled with immunoSEQ multiplex PCR; TCRdb holds only in-frame clones, not every one. The data show 50,000 to 75,000 clones, about 80% seen once. The specimen comprised PBMCs, sampled from a glioma patient whose treatment included an IDH1 peptide vaccine. These receptors all come from a man aged 45-65 years with glioma. CDR3s include the opening cysteine and the closing phenylalanine or tryptophan. The D gene is left open where the match is weak. Clone size is stated in some rows and not others, as once, few, many or a class when expanded.

length	V	J	size	D	DNA	CDR3
18	TRBV4-1	TRBJ2-3	NA	TRBD2	TGCGCCAGCAGCCAAGGAGTAAGTTCGGGAGGAGGCACAGATACGCAGTATTTT	CASSQGVSSGGGTDTQYF
13	TRBV11-3	TRBJ2-1	NA	NA	TGTGCCAGCCGCTATTCCTCGTACAATGAGCAGTTCTTC	CASRYSSYNEQFF
15	TRBV9	TRBJ2-2	NA	TRBD2	TGTGCCAGCAGCGCTGGACTAGCGGGAGGCTGGGAGCTGTTTTTT	CASSAGLAGGWELFF
14	TRBV7-9	TRBJ2-7	NA	TRBD1	TGTGCCAGCAGCTCCCTGACAGGGACCTACGAGCAGTACTTC	CASSSLTGTYEQYF
13	TRBV7-6	TRBJ2-2	NA	NA	TGTGCCAGCAGCCCGACAGGATCCGGGGAGCTGTTTTTT	CASSPTGSGELFF
14	TRBV18	TRBJ1-1	NA	NA	TGTGCCAGCTCACCCTGGGGGGGGGACACTGAAGCTTTCTTT	CASSPWGGDTEAFF
15	TRBV13	TRBJ2-6	NA	NA	TGTGCCAGCAGCTTAGGGGCGCCTGGGGCCAACGTCCTGACTTTC	CASSLGAPGANVLTF
12	TRBV2	TRBJ1-2	medium-sized	NA	TGTGCCAGCAGATCGGTAAACTATGGCTACACCTTC	CASRSVNYGYTF
9	TRBV9	TRBJ2-7	NA	NA	TGTGCCAGGGGGTACGAGCAGTACTTC	CARGYEQYF
16	TRBV15	TRBJ1-6	once	NA	TGTGCCACCAGCAGAGATACGGCTGGGGCAGGGTCACCCCTCCACTTT	CATSRDTAGAGSPLHF
17	TRBV15	TRBJ2-3	NA	NA	TGTGCCACCAGCACGTTTAAAACCCCGGGGGCCCCAGATACGCAGTATTTT	CATSTFKTPGAPDTQYF
15	TRBV7-2	TRBJ1-2	NA	NA	TGTGCCAGCAGCTTAGCTGCGCTGACAACGGTTGGCTACACCTTC	CASSLAALTTVGYTF
13	TRBV2	TRBJ1-2	NA	NA	TGTGCCAGCAGTATTGCGGGAAGGTCAGGCTACACCTTC	CASSIAGRSGYTF
15	TRBV2	TRBJ1-2	NA	NA	TGTGCCAGCAGTGAAGGGAGACAGGCATTCTATGGCTACACCTTC	CASSEGRQAFYGYTF
14	TRBV7-6	TRBJ2-7	NA	NA	TGTGCCAGCAGCTTAGAGATAGGTTTTGGCGAGCAGTACTTC	CASSLEIGFGEQYF
14	TRBV7-2	TRBJ1-1	once	NA	TGTGCCAGCAGCCCTCGGACCGTGGGCACTGAAGCTTTCTTT	CASSPRTVGTEAFF
14	TRBV5-5	TRBJ1-4	once	NA	TGTGCCAGCAGCTTGTTGGGGGGGAATGAAAAACTGTTTTTT	CASSLLGGNEKLFF
12	TRBV13	TRBJ2-3	NA	NA	TGTGCCAGCAGCACACCCACAGATACGCAGTATTTT	CASSTPTDTQYF
14	TRBV5-6	TRBJ1-2	NA	NA	TGTGCCAGCAGCTTAAAGGGATCAAGCTATGGCTACACCTTC	CASSLKGSSYGYTF
15	TRBV28	TRBJ1-6	NA	NA	TGTGCCAGCAGGGGGAGGATTGCTCGTGATTCACCCCTCCACTTT	CASRGRIARDSPLHF
14	TRBV11-2	TRBJ1-2	NA	NA	TGTGCCAGCAGCTTAACGTTGGGGTCCTATGGCTACACCTTC	CASSLTLGSYGYTF
11	TRBV11-2	TRBJ2-7	NA	NA	TGTGCCAGCAGCCCTTTTGGGGAGCAGTACTTC	CASSPFGEQYF
15	TRBV7-6	TRBJ2-1	NA	TRBD2	TGTGCCAGCAGCCCGGGGGGGGTCCCGTACAATGAGCAGTTCTTC	CASSPGGVPYNEQFF
11	TRBV20-1	TRBJ1-3	NA	NA	TGCAGTGCTAGCCTGGGGGACACCATATATTTT	CSASLGDTIYF
14	TRBV2	TRBJ1-5	once	NA	TGTGCCAGCAAACGTTACATGGACAATCAGCCCCAGCATTTT	CASKRYMDNQPQHF
13	TRBV30	TRBJ1-3	NA	NA	TGTGCCTGGAGTGTCGTAGGGGGTCACACCATATATTTT	CAWSVVGGHTIYF
16	TRBV18	TRBJ2-1	NA	TRBD2	TGTGCCAGCTCACTGATACTAGCGGGGTACGACAATGAGCAGTTCTTC	CASSLILAGYDNEQFF
16	TRBV5-4	TRBJ2-2	NA	NA	TGTGCCAGCAGCCCGTTGGGGACACTGAACACCGGGGAGCTGTTTTTT	CASSPLGTLNTGELFF
15	TRBV7-2	TRBJ2-5	once	TRBD2	TGTGCCAGCAGCTTCCAGCGGGGGGCGGGGGAGACCCAGTACTTC	CASSFQRGAGETQYF
13	TRBV7-2	TRBJ2-7	NA	NA	TGTGCCAGCAGCCTGCCTGGGGGGGACAGGCAGTACTTC	CASSLPGGDRQYF
15	TRBV19	TRBJ2-5	NA	NA	TGTGCCAGTAGTGACCGGGCCAGTCTCCAAGAGACCCAGTACTTC	CASSDRASLQETQYF